The clone carrying this TCR beta chain was found a few times. In TCRdb, the RACE reads were re-called with MiXCR into one record per CDR3 protein. Of about 160,000 distinct CDR3 sequences listed, about 27% are singletons. Germline CDR1 DFQATT, CDR2 SNEGSKA (reference sequence). The V gene lost 5 bases and the J gene lost 5 bases, with 16 bases spanning the gap. The CDR3 is made up of 14 amino acids. This specimen belongs to a study of human T cells and chemical hapten exposure. About the study: A 2 cm by 2 cm inner upper arm patch received 2% DPC for sensitization.

Specified time point: patch test 3, about 24 weeks after DPC sensitization. Documented treatment: therapeutic diphenylcyclopropenone sensitization with weekly scalp DPC. The chain employs TRBV20-1 and TRBJ2-4, with D maybe TRBD2 (5 bases). The receptor was derived from a woman between 18 and 29 years old with alopecia areata. Some clones in this sample may be carry-over from other donors' samples. Specimen: whole blood, collected in connection with sensitization to the hapten diphenylcyclopropenone (DPC). In DNA form, the CDR3 reads TGCAGTGCTCACCGGAGCGGTACCCAAAACATTCAGTACTTC. This gives the protein CSAHRSGTQNIQYF.